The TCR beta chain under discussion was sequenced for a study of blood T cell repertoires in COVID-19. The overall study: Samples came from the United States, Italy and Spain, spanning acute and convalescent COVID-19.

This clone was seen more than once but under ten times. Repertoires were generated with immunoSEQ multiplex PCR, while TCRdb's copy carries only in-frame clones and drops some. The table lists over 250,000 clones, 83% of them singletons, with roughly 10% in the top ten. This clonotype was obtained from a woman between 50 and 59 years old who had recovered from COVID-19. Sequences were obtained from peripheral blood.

CDR3 in DNA: TGTGCCAGCAGTTCTGACGGGACACCTTCACCCCTCCACTTT. This codes for CASSSDGTPSPLHF. The chain carries TRBV28 and TRBJ1-6, with D perhaps matching TRBD1 (6 bases). The V gene's germline CDR1 is MDHEN and CDR2 SYDVKM. V shed 4 bases and J shed 9 bases, with 13 bases lying between them. The CDR3 extends over 14 amino acids.